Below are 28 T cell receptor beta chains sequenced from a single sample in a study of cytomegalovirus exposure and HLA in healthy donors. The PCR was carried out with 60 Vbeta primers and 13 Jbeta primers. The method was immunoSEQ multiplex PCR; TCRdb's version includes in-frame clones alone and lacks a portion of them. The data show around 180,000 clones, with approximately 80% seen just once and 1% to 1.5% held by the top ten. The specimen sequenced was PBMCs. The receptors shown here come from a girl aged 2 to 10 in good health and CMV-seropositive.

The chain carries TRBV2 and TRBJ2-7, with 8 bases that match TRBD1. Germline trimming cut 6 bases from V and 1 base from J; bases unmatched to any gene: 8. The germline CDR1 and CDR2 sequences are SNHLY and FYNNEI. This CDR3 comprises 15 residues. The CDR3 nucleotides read TGTGCCAGCAGATCGACAGGGGCTGCGTCCTACGAGCAGTACTTC. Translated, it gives CASRSTGAASYEQYF.

The chain's CDR3 is CASRTSNTGELFF. CDR3 DNA sequence: TGTGCCAGCAGGACATCGAACACCGGGGAGCTGTTTTTT. The rearrangement links TRBV7-8 to TRBJ2-2; D remains ambiguous. CDR1 SGHVS and CDR2 FQNEAQ come from the germline V gene. The V and J ends lost 6 bases and 0 bases respectively, with 5 bases between them. The CDR3 is made up of 13 amino acids.

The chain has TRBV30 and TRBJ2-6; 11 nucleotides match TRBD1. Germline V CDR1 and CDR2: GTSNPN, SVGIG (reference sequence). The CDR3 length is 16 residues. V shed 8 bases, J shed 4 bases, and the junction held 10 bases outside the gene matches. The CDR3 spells CARVDRGLNGANVLTF. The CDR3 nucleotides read TGTGCCCGGGTGGACAGGGGGCTAAACGGGGCCAACGTCCTGACTTTC.

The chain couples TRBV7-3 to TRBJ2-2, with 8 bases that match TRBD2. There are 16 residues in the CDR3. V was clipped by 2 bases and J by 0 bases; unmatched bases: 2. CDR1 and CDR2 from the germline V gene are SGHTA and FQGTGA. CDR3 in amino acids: CASSLGGRPNTGELFF. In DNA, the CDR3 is TGTGCCAGCAGCTTAGGCGGGAGGCCGAACACCGGGGAGCTGTTTTTT.

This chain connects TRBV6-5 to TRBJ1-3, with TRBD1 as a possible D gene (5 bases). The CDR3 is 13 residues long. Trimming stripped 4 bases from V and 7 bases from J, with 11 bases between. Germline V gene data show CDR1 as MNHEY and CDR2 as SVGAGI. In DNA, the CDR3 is TGTGCCAGCAGTTCCAGGGAAGGCAACACCATATATTTT. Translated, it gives CASSSREGNTIYF.

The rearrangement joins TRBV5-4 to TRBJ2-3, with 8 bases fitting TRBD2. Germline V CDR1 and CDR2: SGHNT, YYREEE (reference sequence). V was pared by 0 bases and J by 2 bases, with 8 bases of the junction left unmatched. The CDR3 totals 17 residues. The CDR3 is CASSLASSGQYTDTQYF. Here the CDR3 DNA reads TGTGCCAGCAGCTTGGCTTCTAGCGGGCAGTACACAGATACGCAGTATTTT.

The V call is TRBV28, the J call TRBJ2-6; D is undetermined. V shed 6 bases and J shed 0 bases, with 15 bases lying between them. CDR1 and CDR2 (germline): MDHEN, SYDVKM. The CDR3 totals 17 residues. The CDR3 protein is CASRAPLSSSGANVLTF. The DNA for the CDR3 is TGTGCCAGCAGGGCCCCTTTGTCTAGCTCTGGGGCCAACGTCCTGACTTTC.

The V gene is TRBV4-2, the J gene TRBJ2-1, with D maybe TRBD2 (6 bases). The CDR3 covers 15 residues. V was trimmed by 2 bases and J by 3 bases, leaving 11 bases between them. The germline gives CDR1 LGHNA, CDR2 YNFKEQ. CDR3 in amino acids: CASSQQRALYNEQFF. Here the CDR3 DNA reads TGTGCCAGCAGCCAACAGCGGGCACTCTACAATGAGCAGTTCTTC.

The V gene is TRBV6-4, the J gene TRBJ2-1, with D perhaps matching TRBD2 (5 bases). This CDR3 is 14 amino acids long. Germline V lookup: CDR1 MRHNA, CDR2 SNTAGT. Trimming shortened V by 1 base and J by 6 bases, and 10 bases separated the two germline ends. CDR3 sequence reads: CASSDYHGSNEQFF. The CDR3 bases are TGTGCCAGCAGTGACTACCATGGGAGCAATGAGCAGTTCTTC.

The DNA for the CDR3 is TGTGCCAGCTCACCGGGAACAGGGAGAGGAACCATATATTTT. Protein product: CASSPGTGRGTIYF. This chain uses TRBV18 with TRBJ1-3; D might be TRBD1 (6 bases). Trimming stripped 3 bases from V and 10 bases from J, with 16 bases between. The length of the CDR3 is 14 residues. The V gene's germline CDR1 is KGHSH and CDR2 LQKENI.

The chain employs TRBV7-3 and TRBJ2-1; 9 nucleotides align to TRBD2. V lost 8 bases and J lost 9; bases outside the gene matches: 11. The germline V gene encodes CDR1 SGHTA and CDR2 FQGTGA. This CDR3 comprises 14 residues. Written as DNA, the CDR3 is TGTGCCAGCGGGGTGTTAGCGGGAGTTGGTGAGCAGTTCTTC. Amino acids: CASGVLAGVGEQFF.

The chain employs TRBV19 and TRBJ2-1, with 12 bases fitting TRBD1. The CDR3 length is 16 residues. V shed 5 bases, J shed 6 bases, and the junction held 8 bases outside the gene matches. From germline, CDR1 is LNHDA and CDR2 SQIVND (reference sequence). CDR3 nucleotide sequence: TGTGCCAGTAGTCCCGGGACAGGGGGCGCGATCAATGAGCAGTTCTTC. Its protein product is CASSPGTGGAINEQFF.

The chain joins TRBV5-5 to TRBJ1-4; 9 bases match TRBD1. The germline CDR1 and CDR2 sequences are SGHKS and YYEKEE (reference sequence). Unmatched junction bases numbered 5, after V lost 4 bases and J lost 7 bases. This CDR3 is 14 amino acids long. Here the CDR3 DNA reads TGTGCCAGCAGCCTGGGGACAGGGAGTGAAAAACTGTTTTTT. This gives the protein CASSLGTGSEKLFF.

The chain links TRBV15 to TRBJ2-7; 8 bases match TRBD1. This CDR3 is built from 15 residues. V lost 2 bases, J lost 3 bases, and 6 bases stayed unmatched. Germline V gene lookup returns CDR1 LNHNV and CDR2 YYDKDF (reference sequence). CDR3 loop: CATSRYGQGNYEQYF. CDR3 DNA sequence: TGTGCCACCAGCAGATACGGACAGGGTAACTACGAGCAGTACTTC.

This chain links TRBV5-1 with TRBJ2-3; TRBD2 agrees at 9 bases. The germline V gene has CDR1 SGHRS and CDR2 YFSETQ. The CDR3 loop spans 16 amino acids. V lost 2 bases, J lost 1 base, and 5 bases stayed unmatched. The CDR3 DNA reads TGCGCCAGCAGCTTTAGACTAGCGGATGGCACAGATACGCAGTATTTT. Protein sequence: CASSFRLADGTDTQYF.

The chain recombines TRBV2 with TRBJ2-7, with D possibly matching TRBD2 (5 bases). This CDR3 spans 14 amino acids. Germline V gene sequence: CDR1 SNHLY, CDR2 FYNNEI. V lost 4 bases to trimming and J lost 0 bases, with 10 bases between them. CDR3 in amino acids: CASSVGSASYEQYF. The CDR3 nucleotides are TGTGCCAGCAGTGTCGGTAGCGCCTCCTACGAGCAGTACTTC.

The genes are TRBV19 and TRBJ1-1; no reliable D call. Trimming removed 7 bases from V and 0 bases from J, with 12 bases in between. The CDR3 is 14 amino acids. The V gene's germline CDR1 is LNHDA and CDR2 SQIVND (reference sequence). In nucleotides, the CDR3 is TGTGCCAGTATGAACAGAGGGATGAACACTGAAGCTTTCTTT. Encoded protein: CASMNRGMNTEAFF.

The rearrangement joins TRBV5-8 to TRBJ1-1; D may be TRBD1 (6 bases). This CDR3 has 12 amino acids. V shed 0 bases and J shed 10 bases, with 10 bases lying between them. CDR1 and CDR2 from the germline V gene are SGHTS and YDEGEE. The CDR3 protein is CASSLEQGTAFF. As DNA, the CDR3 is TGTGCCAGCAGCTTGGAACAGGGTACAGCTTTCTTT.

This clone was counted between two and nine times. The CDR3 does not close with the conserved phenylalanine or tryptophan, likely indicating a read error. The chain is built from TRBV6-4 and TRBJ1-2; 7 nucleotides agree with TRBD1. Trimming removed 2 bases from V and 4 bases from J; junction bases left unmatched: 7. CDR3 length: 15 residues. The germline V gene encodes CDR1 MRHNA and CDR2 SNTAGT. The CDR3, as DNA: TGTGCCAGCAGTGACGAAGCCGGGACAGTCTATGGCTACACCGTC. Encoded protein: CASSDEAGTVYGYTV.

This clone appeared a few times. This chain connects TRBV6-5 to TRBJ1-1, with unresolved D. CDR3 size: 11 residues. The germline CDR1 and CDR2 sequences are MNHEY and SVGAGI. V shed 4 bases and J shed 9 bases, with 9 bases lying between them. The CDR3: CASSSTDKAFF. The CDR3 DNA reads TGTGCCAGCAGTTCCACCGACAAAGCTTTCTTT.

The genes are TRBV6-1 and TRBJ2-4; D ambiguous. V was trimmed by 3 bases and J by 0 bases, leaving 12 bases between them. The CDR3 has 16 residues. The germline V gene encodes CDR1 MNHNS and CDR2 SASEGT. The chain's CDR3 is CASSDYLQLAKNIQYF. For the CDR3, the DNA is TGTGCCAGCAGTGATTACCTCCAACTAGCCAAAAACATTCAGTACTTC.

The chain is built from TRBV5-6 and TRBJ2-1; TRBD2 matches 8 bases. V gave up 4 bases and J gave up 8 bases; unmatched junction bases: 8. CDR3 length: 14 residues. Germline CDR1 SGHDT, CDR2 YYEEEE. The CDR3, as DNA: TGTGCCAGCAGCATCAGCGGGGGTACCGATGAGCAGTTCTTC. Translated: CASSISGGTDEQFF. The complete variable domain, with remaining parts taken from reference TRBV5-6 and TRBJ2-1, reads DAGVTQSPTHLIKTRGQQVTLRCSPKSGHDTVSWYQQALGQGPQFIFQYYEEEERQRGNFPDRFSGHQFPNYSSELNVNALLLGDSALYLCASSISGGTDEQFFGPGTRLTVL.

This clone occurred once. CDR3 sequence: CAWSPPPPGRGEAFF. DNA for the CDR3: TGTGCCTGGAGTCCACCCCCGCCAGGGCGCGGTGAAGCTTTCTTT. This chain uses TRBV30 with TRBJ1-1, with D tentatively TRBD1 (5 bases). Germline CDR1 and CDR2: GTSNPN and SVGIG (reference sequence). The CDR3 is 15 amino acids. V gave up 2 bases and J gave up 7 bases, with 20 bases separating them.

CDR3 DNA: TGTGCCAGCAGCCTACCCGGGACAGCGACTTCGTGGACTGAAGCTTTCTTT. It is translated as CASSLPGTATSWTEAFF. This chain connects TRBV5-4 to TRBJ1-1, with 7 bases aligning to TRBD1. Looked up from germline, CDR1 is SGHNT and CDR2 is YYREEE (reference sequence). The trim removed 4 bases at V and 5 bases at J, leaving 17 bases unmatched. The length of the CDR3 is 17 residues.

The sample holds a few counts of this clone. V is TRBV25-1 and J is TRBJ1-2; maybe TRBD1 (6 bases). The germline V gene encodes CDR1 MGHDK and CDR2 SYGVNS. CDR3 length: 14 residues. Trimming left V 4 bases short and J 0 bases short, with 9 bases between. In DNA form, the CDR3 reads TGTGCCAGCAGTGGACAGGCACCTAACTATGGCTACACCTTC. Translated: CASSGQAPNYGYTF.

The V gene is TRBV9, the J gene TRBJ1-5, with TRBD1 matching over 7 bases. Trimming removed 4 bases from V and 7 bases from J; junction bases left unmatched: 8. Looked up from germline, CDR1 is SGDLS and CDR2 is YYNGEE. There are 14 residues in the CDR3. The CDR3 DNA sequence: TGTGCCAGCAGCCCAGGGGGTGGAGGGCAGCCCCAGCATTTT. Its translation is CASSPGGGGQPQHF.

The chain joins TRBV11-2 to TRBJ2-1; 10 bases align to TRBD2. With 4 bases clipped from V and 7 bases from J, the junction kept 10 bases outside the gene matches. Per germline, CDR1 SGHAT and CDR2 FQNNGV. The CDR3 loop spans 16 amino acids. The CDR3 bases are TGTGCCAGCAGCTCATCTAGCGGGGGCCGTAGGAATGAGCAGTTCTTC. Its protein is CASSSSSGGRRNEQFF. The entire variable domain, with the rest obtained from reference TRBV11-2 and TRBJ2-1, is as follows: EAGVAQSPRYKIIEKRQSVAFWCNPISGHATLYWYQQILGQGPKLLIQFQNNGVVDDSQLPKDRFSAERLKGVDSTLKIQPAKLEDSAVYLCASSSSSGGRRNEQFFGPGTRLTVL.

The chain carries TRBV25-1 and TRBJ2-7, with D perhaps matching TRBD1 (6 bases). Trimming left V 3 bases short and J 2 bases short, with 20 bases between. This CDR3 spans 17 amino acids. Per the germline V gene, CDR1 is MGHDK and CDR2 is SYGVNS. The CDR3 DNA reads TGTGCCAGCAGTGAGCCCGCATCGGAGACAGGAGCCTACGAGCAGTACTTC. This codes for CASSEPASETGAYEQYF.